This T cell receptor (beta chain) was recovered during a study of response to subunit inactivated influenza vaccine. Whole-study results and caveats: A suggestion made by the authors is that each seasonal influenza vaccination recruits few new T cells.

In the case of this clonotype: Its matching antigen is unknown.

TCRdb fed the RT-PCR reads into MiXCR, producing one record per CDR3 protein. The sample yields 170,000 or so distinct CDR3 sequences, around 10% seen once. CDR1 and CDR2 (germline): SGHVS, FQNEAQ. Trimming took 5 bases from V and 2 from J, leaving 9 bases between them. The CDR3 sequence is 13 residues long. This receptor was taken from a man aged 50-75 years who received an inactivated influenza vaccine. The material was CD8+ T cells sorted from PBMCs, obtained around 25 months after vaccination. The chain uses TRBV7-8 and TRBJ1-1; D gene ambiguous. The DNA for the CDR3 is TGTGCCAGCAGCCACAGAAGAAACACTGAAGCTTTCTTT. As protein: CASSHRRNTEAFF.